This TCR beta chain stems from a study of blood T cells in healthy people across ages. Regarding this clonotype: At one of its ends the junction is not consistent with the germline gene, which may arise from a read error.

With a J-beta primer mix and a sample-barcoded 5' primer, a second PCR ran about 7 to 11 cycles. TCRdb reprocessed the 5' RACE reads via MiXCR and lists one record per CDR3 protein. Of 700,000 to 950,000 distinct CDR3 sequences listed, 43% are singletons. The germline V gene encodes CDR1 SNHLY and CDR2 FYNNEI. CDR3 length equals 14 residues. The TCR comes from a woman aged 55-69 years in good health. This chain connects TRBV2 to TRBJ2-3; tentatively, D is TRBD2 (6 bases). Sequenced: blood. CDR3 amino acids: CASKEGEGTDTQYF. Here the CDR3 DNA reads TGCGCCAGCAAGGAGGGTGAGGGCACAGATACGCAGTATTTT.